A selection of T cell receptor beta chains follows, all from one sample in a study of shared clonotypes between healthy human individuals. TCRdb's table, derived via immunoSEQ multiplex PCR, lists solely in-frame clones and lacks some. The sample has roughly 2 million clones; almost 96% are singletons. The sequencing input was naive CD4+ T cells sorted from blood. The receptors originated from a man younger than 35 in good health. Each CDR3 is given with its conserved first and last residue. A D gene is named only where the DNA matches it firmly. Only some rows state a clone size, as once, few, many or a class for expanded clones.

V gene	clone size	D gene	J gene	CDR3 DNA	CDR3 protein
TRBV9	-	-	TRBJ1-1	TGTGCCAGCAGCGTAGACCCTATGAACACTGAAGCTTTCTTT	CASSVDPMNTEAFF
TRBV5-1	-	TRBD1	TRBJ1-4	TGCGCCAGCAGCTTATTACAGGGGGCGACTAATGAAAAACTGTTTTTT	CASSLLQGATNEKLFF
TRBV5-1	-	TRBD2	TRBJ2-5	TGCGCCAGCAGCCAGCGGGGGGGCCAAGAGACCCAGTACTTC	CASSQRGGQETQYF
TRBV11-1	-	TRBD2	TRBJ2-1	TGTGCCAGCAGCTTTTCGGCGCAGAGCGGGGGAAAGAATGAGCAGTTCTTC	CASSFSAQSGGKNEQFF
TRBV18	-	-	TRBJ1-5	TGTGCCAGCTCACCAGCGGCGGGGGGCGGCAATCAGCCCCAGCATTTT	CASSPAAGGGNQPQHF
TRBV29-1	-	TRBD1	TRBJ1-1	TGCAGCGTTTCTGGGACAGGGGAAACTGAAGCTTTCTTT	CSVSGTGETEAFF
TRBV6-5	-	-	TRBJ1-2	TGTGCCAGCAGTTATATCGGGGGAGTAGGTGGCTACACCTTC	CASSYIGGVGGYTF
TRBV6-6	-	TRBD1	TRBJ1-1	TGTGCCAGCGCGATGTTACAGGGGGGGAACACTGAAGCTTTCTTT	CASAMLQGGNTEAFF
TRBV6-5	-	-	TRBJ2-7	TGTGCCAGCAGTTACTCGACCCCTCGCATCTACGAGCAGTACTTC	CASSYSTPRIYEQYF
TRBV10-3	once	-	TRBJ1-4	TGTGCCATACGACAGGATATCAATGAAAAACTGTTTTTT	CAIRQDINEKLFF
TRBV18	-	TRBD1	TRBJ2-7	TGTGCCAGCTCACCACCCAGGGGGAGCTCCTACGAGCAGTACTTC	CASSPPRGSSYEQYF
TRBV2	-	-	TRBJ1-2	TGTGCCAGCAGTGAAACCGACTATGGCTACACCTTC	CASSETDYGYTF
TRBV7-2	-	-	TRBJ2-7	TGTGCCAGCAGCTTAGTTCCGGGAATTAACGAGCAGTACTTC	CASSLVPGINEQYF
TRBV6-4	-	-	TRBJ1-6	TGTGCCAGCAGCCTGGAACAGAATTCACCCCTCCACTTT	CASSLEQNSPLHF
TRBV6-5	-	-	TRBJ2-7	TGTGCCAGCAGCGGCAGGAACTACGAGCAGTACTTC	CASSGRNYEQYF
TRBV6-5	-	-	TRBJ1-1	TGTGCCAGCAGTTACTTGGGGCTGAACACTGAAGCTTTCTTT	CASSYLGLNTEAFF
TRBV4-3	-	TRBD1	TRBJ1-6	TGCGCCAGCAGCCAACCAGGGGGCTTGTCACCCCTCCACTTT	CASSQPGGLSPLHF
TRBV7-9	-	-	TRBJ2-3	TGTGCCAGCAGCTTAACCAGGGGGGAAGATACGCAGTATTTT	CASSLTRGEDTQYF
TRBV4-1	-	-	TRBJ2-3	TGCGCCAGCGCTCCCGTCGGGGCCCCTAGCACAGATACGCAGTATTTT	CASAPVGAPSTDTQYF
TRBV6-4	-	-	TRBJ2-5	TGTGCCAGCAGTGACCGAGGAGAGACCCAGTACTTC	CASSDRGETQYF
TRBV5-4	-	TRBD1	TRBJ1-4	TGTGCCAGCAGCCAGGGACAGGCGGAGCGGGAAAAACTGTTTTTT	CASSQGQAEREKLFF
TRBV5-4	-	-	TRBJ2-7	TGTGCCAGCAGCTTGGCTTACGACAGCAACTACGAGCAGTACTTC	CASSLAYDSNYEQYF
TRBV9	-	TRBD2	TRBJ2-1	TGTGCCAGCAGCCTTAGCCCGGGACTAGCGGTCCCATCCTACAATGAGCAGTTCTTC	CASSLSPGLAVPSYNEQFF
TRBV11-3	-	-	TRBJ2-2	TGTGCCAGCAGCTCTAAGGGTAACACCGGGGAGCTGTTTTTT	CASSSKGNTGELFF
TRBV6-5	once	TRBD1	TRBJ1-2	TGTGCCAGCAGGGGGACAGGCCTTAACTATGGCTACACCTTC	CASRGTGLNYGYTF
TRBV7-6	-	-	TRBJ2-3	TGTGCCAGCACCCGGGGAGGTCCAGATACGCAGTATTTT	CASTRGGPDTQYF
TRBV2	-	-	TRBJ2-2	TGTGCCAGCAGTGAAACAGGGGGGGCCGGGGAGCTGTTTTTT	CASSETGGAGELFF
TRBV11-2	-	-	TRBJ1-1	TGTGCCAGCAGCTTAGTGAGTCACCTAAACACTGAAGCTTTCTTT	CASSLVSHLNTEAFF
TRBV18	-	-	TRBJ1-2	TGTGCCAGCTCACGGGAGGTGACGGAGCTCTATGGCTACACCTTC	CASSREVTELYGYTF
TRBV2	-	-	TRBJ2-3	TGTGCCAGCAGTCCAAACACAGATACGCAGTATTTT	CASSPNTDTQYF
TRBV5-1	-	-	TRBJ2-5	TGCGCCAGCAGCTTGGTATGGGGAGAAGAGACCCAGTACTTC	CASSLVWGEETQYF
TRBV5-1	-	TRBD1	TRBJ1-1	TGCGCCAGCAGCTTGTTGACAGGGGGAGAGGCTGAAGCTTTCTTT	CASSLLTGGEAEAFF
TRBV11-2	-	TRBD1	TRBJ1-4	TGTGCCAGCAGCTTAGATCGGCTGGCAGGGGGTGAAAAACTGTTTTTT	CASSLDRLAGGEKLFF
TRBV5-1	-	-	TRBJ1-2	TGCGCCAGCAGCTTGGGCACCAACTATGGCTACACCTTC	CASSLGTNYGYTF